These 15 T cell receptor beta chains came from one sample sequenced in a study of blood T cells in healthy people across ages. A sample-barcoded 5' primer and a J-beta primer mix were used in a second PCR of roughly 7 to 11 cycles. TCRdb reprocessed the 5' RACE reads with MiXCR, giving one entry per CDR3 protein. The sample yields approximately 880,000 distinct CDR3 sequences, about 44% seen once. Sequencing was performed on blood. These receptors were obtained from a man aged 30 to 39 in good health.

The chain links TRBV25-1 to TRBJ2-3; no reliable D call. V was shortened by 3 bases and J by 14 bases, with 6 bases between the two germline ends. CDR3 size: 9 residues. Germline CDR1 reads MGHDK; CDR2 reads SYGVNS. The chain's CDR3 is CASSDPPYF. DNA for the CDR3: TGTGCCAGCAGTGACCCCCCGTATTTT.

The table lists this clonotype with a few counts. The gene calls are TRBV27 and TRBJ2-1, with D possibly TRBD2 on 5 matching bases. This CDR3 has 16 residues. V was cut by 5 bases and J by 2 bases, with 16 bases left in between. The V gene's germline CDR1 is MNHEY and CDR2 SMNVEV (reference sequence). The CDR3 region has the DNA TGTGCCAGCAGTAGCGGCCCGCCGTCGACCTACAATGAGCAGTTCTTC. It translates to CASSSGPPSTYNEQFF.

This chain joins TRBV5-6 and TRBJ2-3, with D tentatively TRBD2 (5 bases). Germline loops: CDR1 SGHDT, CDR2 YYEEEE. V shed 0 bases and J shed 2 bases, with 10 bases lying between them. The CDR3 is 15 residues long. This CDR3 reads CASSLAGVPTDTQYF. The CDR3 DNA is TGTGCCAGCAGCTTGGCCGGGGTTCCCACAGATACGCAGTATTTT.

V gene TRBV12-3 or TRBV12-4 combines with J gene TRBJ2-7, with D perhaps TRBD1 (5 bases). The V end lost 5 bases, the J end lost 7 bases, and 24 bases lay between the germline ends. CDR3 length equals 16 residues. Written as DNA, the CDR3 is TGTGCCAGCAGTACAGACAGACCAAGCTCCTACAATGAGCAGTACTTC. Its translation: CASSTDRPSSYNEQYF.

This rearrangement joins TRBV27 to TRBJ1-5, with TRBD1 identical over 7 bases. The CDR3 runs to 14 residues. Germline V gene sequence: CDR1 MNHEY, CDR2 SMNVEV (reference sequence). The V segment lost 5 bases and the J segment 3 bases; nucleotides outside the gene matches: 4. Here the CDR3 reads CASSEDRSNQPQHF. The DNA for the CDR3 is TGTGCCAGCAGTGAGGACAGGTCCAATCAGCCCCAGCATTTT.

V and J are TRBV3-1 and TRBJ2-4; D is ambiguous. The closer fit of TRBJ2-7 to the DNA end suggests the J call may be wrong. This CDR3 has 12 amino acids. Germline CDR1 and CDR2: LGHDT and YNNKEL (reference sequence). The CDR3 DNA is TGTGCCAGCAGCCAAGATTACCGCGAGCAGTACTTC. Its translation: CASSQDYREQYF.

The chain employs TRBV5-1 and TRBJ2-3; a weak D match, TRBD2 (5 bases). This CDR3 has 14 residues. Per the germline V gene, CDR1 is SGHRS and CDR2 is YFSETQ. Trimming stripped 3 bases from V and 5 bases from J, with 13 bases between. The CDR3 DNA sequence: TGCGCCAGCAGCTGGAAAGAGGGTGGAGATACGCAGTATTTT. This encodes CASSWKEGGDTQYF.

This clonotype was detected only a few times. The CDR3 nucleotides read TGTGCCAGCACCACCCGATCAGAAGTTCAGTTCTTC. Encoded protein: CASTTRSEVQFF. This chain links TRBV12-3 or TRBV12-4 with TRBJ2-1, with D uncertain. The length of the CDR3 is 12 residues. V was clipped by 7 bases and J by 13 bases, with 17 bases between them.

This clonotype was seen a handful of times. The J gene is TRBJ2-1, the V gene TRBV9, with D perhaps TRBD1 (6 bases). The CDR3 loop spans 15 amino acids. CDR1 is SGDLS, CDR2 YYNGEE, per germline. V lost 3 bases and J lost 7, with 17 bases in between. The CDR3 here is CASSALQGQQNEQFF. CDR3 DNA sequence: TGTGCCAGCAGCGCCCTACAGGGCCAGCAAAATGAGCAGTTCTTC.

The CDR3 DNA reads as TGTGCCAGCAGTTTACGGGGACAGGGAAATCAGCCCCAGCATTTT. Translating it yields CASSLRGQGNQPQHF. The chain recombines TRBV12-3 or TRBV12-4 with TRBJ1-5; TRBD1 agrees at 9 bases. V gave up 2 bases and J gave up 4 bases; unmatched junction bases: 3. This CDR3 has 15 amino acids.

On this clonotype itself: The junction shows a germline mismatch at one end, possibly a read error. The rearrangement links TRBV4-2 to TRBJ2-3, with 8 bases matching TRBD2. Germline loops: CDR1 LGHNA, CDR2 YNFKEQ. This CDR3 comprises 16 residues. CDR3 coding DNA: TGTGCCAGCGGCCTTCCTGTTAGCGGGGAGACAGGTACGCAGTATTTT. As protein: CASGLPVSGETGTQYF.

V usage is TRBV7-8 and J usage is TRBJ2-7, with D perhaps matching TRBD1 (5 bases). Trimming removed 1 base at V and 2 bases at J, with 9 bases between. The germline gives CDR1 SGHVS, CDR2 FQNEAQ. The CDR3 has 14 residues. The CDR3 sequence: CASSLGQSPYEQYF. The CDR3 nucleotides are TGTGCCAGCAGCTTAGGACAGTCCCCCTACGAGCAGTACTTC. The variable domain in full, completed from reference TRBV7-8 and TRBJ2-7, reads GAGVSQSPRYKVAKRGQDVALRCDPISGHVSLFWYQQALGQGPEFLTYFQNEAQLDKSGLPSDRFFAERPEGSVSTLKIQRTQQEDSAVYLCASSLGQSPYEQYFGPGTRLTVT.

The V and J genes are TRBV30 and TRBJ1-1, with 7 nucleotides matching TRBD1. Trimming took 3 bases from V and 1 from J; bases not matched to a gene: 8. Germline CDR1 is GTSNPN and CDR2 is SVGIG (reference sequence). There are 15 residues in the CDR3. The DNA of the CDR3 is TGTGCCTGGAGGGTGGCCCACAGGGGGAACACTGAAGCTTTCTTT. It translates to CAWRVAHRGNTEAFF.

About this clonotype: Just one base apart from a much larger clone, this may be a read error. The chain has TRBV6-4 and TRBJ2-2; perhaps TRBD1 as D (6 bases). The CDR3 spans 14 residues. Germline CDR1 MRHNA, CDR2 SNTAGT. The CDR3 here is CASSFTGSTEELFF. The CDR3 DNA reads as TGTGCCAGCAGTTTTACAGGGTCCACCGAGGAGCTGTTTTTT.

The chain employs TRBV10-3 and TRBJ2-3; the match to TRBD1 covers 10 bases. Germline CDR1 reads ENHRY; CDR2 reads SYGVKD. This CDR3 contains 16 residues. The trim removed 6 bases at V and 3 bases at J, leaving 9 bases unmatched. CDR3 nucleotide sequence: TGTGCCATCAGCCCCATCGGGACAGGGGTTACAGATACGCAGTATTTT. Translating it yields CAISPIGTGVTDTQYF.